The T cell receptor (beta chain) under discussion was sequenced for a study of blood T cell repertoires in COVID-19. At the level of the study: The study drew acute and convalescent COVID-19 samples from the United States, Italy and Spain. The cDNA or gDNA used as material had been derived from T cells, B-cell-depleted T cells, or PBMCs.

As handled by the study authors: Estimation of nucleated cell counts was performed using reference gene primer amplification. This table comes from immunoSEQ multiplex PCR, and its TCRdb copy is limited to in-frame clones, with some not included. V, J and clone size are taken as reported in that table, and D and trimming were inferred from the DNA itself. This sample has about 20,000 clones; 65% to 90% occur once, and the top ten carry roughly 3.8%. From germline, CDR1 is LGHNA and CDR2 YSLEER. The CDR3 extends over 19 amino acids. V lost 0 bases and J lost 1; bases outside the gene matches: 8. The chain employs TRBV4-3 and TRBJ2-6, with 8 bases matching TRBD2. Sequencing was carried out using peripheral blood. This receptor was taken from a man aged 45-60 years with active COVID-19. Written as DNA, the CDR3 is TGCGCCAGCAGCCAAGATGGCGGGGGGAAAGAGTCTGGGGCCAACGTCCTGACTTTC. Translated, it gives CASSQDGGGKESGANVLTF.